This T cell receptor beta chain was identified during a study of T cells in Graves' hyperthyroidism and ophthalmopathy. For the study at large: Before any treatment, at initial diagnosis, peripheral blood was collected.

On this clonotype: The antigen remains unidentified. Possible read error: a much larger clone is one base away.

Amplification of TCR beta CDR3 regions used RNA as the template. The HTBI set primed first-round TCR CDR3 RT-PCR. TCRdb passed the multiplex PCR reads through MiXCR, listing each CDR3 protein once. The table lists 450,000 to 650,000 distinct CDR3 sequences, about a sixth of them singletons. Study outcomes and limitations: The model anticipated ophthalmopathy a median approximately six months pre-onset. A model of 13 V-J pairs discriminated ophthalmopathy from stable hyperthyroidism. Also found in blood were most expanded thyroid clonotypes above 0.001.

CDR1 and CDR2 from the germline V gene are SGHAT and FQNNGV. The V end lost 0 bases, the J end lost 3 bases, and 2 bases lay between the germline ends. CDR3 length equals 13 residues. Sequencing input: blood. This rearrangement joins TRBV11-2 to TRBJ1-4; D ambiguous. The TCR originated in a young woman with Graves' ophthalmopathy. CDR3 in amino acids: CASSLDANEKLFF. Here the CDR3 DNA reads TGTGCCAGCAGCTTAGACGCTAATGAAAAACTGTTTTTT.